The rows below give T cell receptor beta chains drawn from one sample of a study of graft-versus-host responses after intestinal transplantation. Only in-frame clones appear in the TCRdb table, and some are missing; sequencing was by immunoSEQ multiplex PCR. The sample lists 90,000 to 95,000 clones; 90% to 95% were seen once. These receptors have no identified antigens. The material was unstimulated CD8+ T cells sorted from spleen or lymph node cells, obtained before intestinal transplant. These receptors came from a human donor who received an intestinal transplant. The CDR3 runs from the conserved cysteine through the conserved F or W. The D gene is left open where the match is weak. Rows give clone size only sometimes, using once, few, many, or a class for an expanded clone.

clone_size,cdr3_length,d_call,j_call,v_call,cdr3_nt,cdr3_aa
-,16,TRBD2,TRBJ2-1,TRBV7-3,TGTGCCAGCAGCTTAGGGACTAGCGGAGCCTCGGATGAGCAGTTCTTC,CASSLGTSGASDEQFF
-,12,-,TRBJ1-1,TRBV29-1,TGCAGCGTTGTAACAGGGAATACTGAAGCTTTCTTT,CSVVTGNTEAFF
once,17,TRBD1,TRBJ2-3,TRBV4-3,TGCGCCAGCAGCCAATACCGACAGGGGATTACGGCAGATACGCAGTATTTT,CASSQYRQGITADTQYF
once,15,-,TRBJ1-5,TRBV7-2,TGTGCCAGCACCCCCATTTCCGGGGGGGGGCAGCCCCAGCATTTT,CASTPISGGGQPQHF
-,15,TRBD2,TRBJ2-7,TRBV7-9,TGTGCCAGCAGCACGGGACTAGCGGGCCCGTACGAGCAGTACTTC,CASSTGLAGPYEQYF
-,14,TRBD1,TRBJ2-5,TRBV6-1,TGTGCCAGTAGTACAGGGGTCCACCAAGAGACCCAGTACTTC,CASSTGVHQETQYF
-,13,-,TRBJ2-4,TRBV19,TGTGCCAGTAGTATTGACTCGGGAAACATTCAGTACTTC,CASSIDSGNIQYF
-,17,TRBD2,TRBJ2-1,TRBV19,TGTGCCAGTAGTATGGAAGAAACGGGACTAGATCTTCATGAGCAGTTCTTC,CASSMEETGLDLHEQFF
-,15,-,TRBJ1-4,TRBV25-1,TGTGCCAGCAGTGAAACAAGGGGTTTGGTTGAAAAACTGTTTTTT,CASSETRGLVEKLFF
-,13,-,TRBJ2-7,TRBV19,TGTGCCAGTAGTATAGATTGGAGCTACGAGCAGTACTTC,CASSIDWSYEQYF
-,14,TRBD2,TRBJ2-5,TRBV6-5,TGTGCCAGCCGAGGGGGACTAGCGGGAGAGACCCAGTACTTC,CASRGGLAGETQYF
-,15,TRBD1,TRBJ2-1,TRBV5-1,TGCGCCAGCAGCCCGGCAGGGACAGCCTACAATGAGCAGTTCTTC,CASSPAGTAYNEQFF
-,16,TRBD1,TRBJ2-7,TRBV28,TGTGCCAGCAGCCACACTGGGACAGGGGGATCCTACGAGCAGTACTTC,CASSHTGTGGSYEQYF
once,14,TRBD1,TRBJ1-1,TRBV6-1,TGTGCCAGCAGTGTAAGGGGGCCGAACACTGAAGCTTTCTTT,CASSVRGPNTEAFF
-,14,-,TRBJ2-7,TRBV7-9,TGTGCCAGCAGCTCCCACCAGGGGTGGTACGAGCAGTACTTC,CASSSHQGWYEQYF
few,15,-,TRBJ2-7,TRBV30,TGTGCCTGGAGACTTCAGGGGTTGAGCTCCTACGAGCAGTACTTC,CAWRLQGLSSYEQYF
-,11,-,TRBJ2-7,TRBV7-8,TGTGCCAGCGGAGGGCCCGGGGAGCAGTACTTC,CASGGPGEQYF
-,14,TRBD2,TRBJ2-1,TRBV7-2,TGTGCCAGCAGCTTACTAGCGGGGGGGAATGAGCAGTTCTTC,CASSLLAGGNEQFF
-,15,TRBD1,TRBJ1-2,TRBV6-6,TGTGCCAGCATCCCCCCCGGGCAGGGGGACTATGGCTACACCTTC,CASIPPGQGDYGYTF
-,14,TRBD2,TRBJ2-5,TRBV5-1,TGCGCCAGCCGACTAGCGGGGGGGCCAGAGACCCAGTACTTC,CASRLAGGPETQYF
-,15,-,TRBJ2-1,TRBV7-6,TGTGCCAGCAGCTTTACTAGTAACTCCTACAATGAGCAGTTCTTC,CASSFTSNSYNEQFF
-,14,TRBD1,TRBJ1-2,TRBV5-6,TGTGCCAGCAGCTCGGGACAGGGTGTTGATGGCTACACCTTC,CASSSGQGVDGYTF
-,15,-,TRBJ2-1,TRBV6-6,TGTGCCAGCAGTTTATCCGGGGGGCGGGGCAATGAGCAGTTCTTC,CASSLSGGRGNEQFF
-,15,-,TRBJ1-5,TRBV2,TGTGCCAGCAGTGAGGGGACAATTGGCAATCAGCCCCAGCATTTT,CASSEGTIGNQPQHF
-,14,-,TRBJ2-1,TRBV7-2,TGTGCCAGCAGCTTCTTCGGGGGGCAGGATGAGCAGTTCTTC,CASSFFGGQDEQFF
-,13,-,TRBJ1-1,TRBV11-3,TGTGCCAGCAGCGCGCGGGGGCGGACTGAAGCTTTCTTT,CASSARGRTEAFF
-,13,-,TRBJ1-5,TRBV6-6,TGTGCCAGCAGTTCCACAGGGAATCAGCCCCAGCATTTT,CASSSTGNQPQHF
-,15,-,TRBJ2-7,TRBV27,TGTGCCAGCAGTCCCCTGGCAGGGGTGAAATACGAGCAGTACTTC,CASSPLAGVKYEQYF
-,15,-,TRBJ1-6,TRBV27,TGTGCCAGCACCCAGGACAGCTCTTATAATTCACCCCTCCACTTT,CASTQDSSYNSPLHF